The 32 T cell receptor beta chains reported below all come from one sample, sequenced in a study of blood T cell repertoires in COVID-19. Sequencing was performed with immunoSEQ multiplex PCR; in TCRdb, only in-frame clones are kept and a portion is missing. The table includes around 320,000 clones, 87% detected once. The sample comprised peripheral blood. Receptors originate from a man between 18 and 29 years old with active or convalescent COVID-19.

This rearrangement joins TRBV27 to TRBJ2-7; tentative D call: TRBD1 (5 bases). The CDR3 sequence is 14 residues long. Germline V gives CDR1 MNHEY, CDR2 SMNVEV (reference sequence). Trimming left V 5 bases short and J 3 bases short, with 14 bases between. This CDR3 is CASSPRQWDYEQYF. In DNA, the CDR3 is TGTGCCAGCAGTCCTAGACAGTGGGACTACGAGCAGTACTTC.

This clone was seen once. The chain combines TRBV27 with TRBJ2-7; tentatively, D is TRBD2 (6 bases). Trimming removed 5 bases at V and 6 bases at J, with 20 bases between. The germline gives CDR1 MNHEY, CDR2 SMNVEV (reference sequence). This CDR3 has 15 amino acids. CDR3 loop: CASSTRQSRGLEQYF. CDR3 DNA: TGTGCCAGCAGTACCCGACAATCGCGGGGCCTCGAGCAGTACTTC.

The chain employs TRBV5-5 and TRBJ2-3; D is possibly TRBD1 (5 bases). V was cut by 0 bases and J by 2 bases, with 10 bases left in between. The germline V gene encodes CDR1 SGHKS and CDR2 YYEKEE (reference sequence). The CDR3 has 15 amino acids. CDR3 sequence: CASSLATGVTDTQYF. The CDR3 DNA follows: TGTGCCAGCAGCTTGGCTACAGGAGTCACAGATACGCAGTATTTT.

The chain has TRBV2 and TRBJ2-1, with TRBD2 as a possible D gene (5 bases). From germline, CDR1 is SNHLY and CDR2 FYNNEI. V lost 6 bases to trimming and J lost 5 bases, with 11 bases between them. This CDR3 has 13 amino acids. Here the CDR3 DNA reads TGTGCCAGCAGACTAGAGCAAGACAATGAGCAGTTCTTC. It yields the protein CASRLEQDNEQFF.

This clone occurred once. The chain has TRBV5-5 and TRBJ2-7; D might be TRBD1 (6 bases). V shed 4 bases and J shed 3 bases, with 8 bases lying between them. The CDR3 consists of 12 residues. Germline loops: CDR1 SGHKS, CDR2 YYEKEE (reference sequence). DNA of the CDR3: TGTGCCAGCAGCCGGGACAACTACGAGCAGTACTTC. Translated, it gives CASSRDNYEQYF.

The rearrangement links TRBV3-1 (or the pseudogene TRBV3-2) to TRBJ2-5; 10 bases match TRBD2. V shed 7 bases and J 0 bases; nucleotides not matched to a gene: 5. Germline V gene data show CDR1 as LGHDT and CDR2 as YNNKEL (reference sequence). The CDR3 sequence is 15 residues long. The DNA of the CDR3 is TGTGCCAGCACCCGGACTAGCGGAAACCAAGAGACCCAGTACTTC. Protein: CASTRTSGNQETQYF.

This rearrangement joins TRBV19 to TRBJ2-7; D remains unclear. The CDR3 runs 12 residues. The germline CDR1 and CDR2 sequences are LNHDA and SQIVND (reference sequence). Trimming stripped 5 bases from V and 5 bases from J, with 10 bases between. The CDR3, as DNA: TGTGCCAGTAGTCCTCGGTCGGACGAGCAGTACTTC. Translated, it gives CASSPRSDEQYF.

This clone appeared once. The chain joins TRBV4-1 to TRBJ1-6; D is ambiguous. Germline V gives CDR1 MGHRA, CDR2 YSYEKL. Trimming stripped 0 bases from V and 6 bases from J, with 12 bases between. This CDR3 spans 16 amino acids. CDR3 region: CASSQESVFGNSPLHF. DNA of the CDR3: TGCGCCAGCAGCCAAGAGTCAGTTTTTGGTAATTCACCCCTCCACTTT.

The V and J genes are TRBV7-9 and TRBJ2-1; D is uncertain. Trimming pared 4 bases from V and 0 bases from J, leaving 16 bases between. The V gene's germline CDR1 is SEHNR and CDR2 FQNEAQ (reference sequence). This CDR3 region has 17 residues. The CDR3 coding sequence is TGTGCCAGCAGCTCCCGACGAGTGGAGAGCTCCTACAATGAGCAGTTCTTC. The encoded protein is CASSSRRVESSYNEQFF.

This clone was seen only once. J is TRBJ2-1 and V is TRBV4-1; D is perhaps TRBD1 (6 bases). The germline V gene encodes CDR1 MGHRA and CDR2 YSYEKL. The CDR3 totals 16 residues. V was trimmed by 4 bases and J by 2 bases, leaving 15 bases between them. CDR3 region: CASSLRTELTYNEQFF. The CDR3 nucleotides read TGCGCCAGCAGCCTTCGGACAGAGTTAACCTACAATGAGCAGTTCTTC.

The chain recombines TRBV5-6 with TRBJ1-6; D call uncertain. The CDR3 consists of 17 residues. Trimming left V 4 bases short and J 0 bases short, with 14 bases between. Germline lookup yields CDR1 SGHDT and CDR2 YYEEEE. This CDR3 reads CASSTLHTDSYNSPLHF. DNA for the CDR3: TGTGCCAGCAGCACACTACACACGGACTCCTATAATTCACCCCTCCACTTT.

The chain joins TRBV6-6 to TRBJ2-6; 11 bases agree with TRBD1. The V segment lost 5 bases and the J segment 2 bases; nucleotides outside the gene matches: 8. This CDR3 contains 18 residues. Germline values: CDR1 MNHNY, CDR2 SVGAGI (reference sequence). Here the CDR3 reads CASSQFPGQGAGANVLTF. DNA of the CDR3: TGTGCCAGCAGTCAGTTTCCGGGACAGGGGGCTGGGGCCAACGTCCTGACTTTC.

The V call is TRBV7-9, the J call TRBJ1-1; a weak D match, TRBD1 (5 bases). Germline V gene sequence: CDR1 SEHNR, CDR2 FQNEAQ (reference sequence). Trimming cost V 5 bases and J 6 bases, with 16 bases left between them. The CDR3 is made up of 14 amino acids. CDR3 protein: CASSLLGGEAEAFF. CDR3 nucleotides: TGTGCCAGCAGCCTCCTGGGGGGAGAGGCTGAAGCTTTCTTT.

On this clone itself: At one of its ends the junction is not consistent with the germline gene, which may arise from a read error. The chain joins TRBV15 to TRBJ2-7, with a weak D call TRBD1 (5 bases). This CDR3 region has 14 residues. The germline V gene has CDR1 LNHNV and CDR2 YYDKDF (reference sequence). In DNA, the CDR3 is TGTGCCACCAGCGGAGACAGAAGCTCCTACGAGCAGTACTTC. It yields the protein CATSGDRSSYEQYF. Looking up the rest from reference TRBV15 and TRBJ2-7 gives the full variable domain: DAMVIQNPRYQVTQFGKPVTLSCSQTLNHNVMYWYQQKSSQAPKLLFHYYDKDFNNEADTPDNFQSRRPNTSFCFLDIRSPGLGDTAMYLCATSGDRSSYEQYFGPGTRLTVT.

This chain connects TRBV6-5 to TRBJ1-1, with D hard to call. This CDR3 comprises 14 residues. Germline loops: CDR1 MNHEY, CDR2 SVGAGI. Trimming took off 6 bases at V and 7 bases at J, with 18 bases between the two ends. The CDR3 sequence: CASRWRVDRNEAFF. For the CDR3, the DNA is TGTGCCAGCAGATGGAGGGTTGATCGCAATGAAGCTTTCTTT.

The chain uses TRBV28 and TRBJ1-4, with D perhaps matching TRBD1 (5 bases). The CDR3 has 11 amino acids. Germline CDR1 MDHEN, CDR2 SYDVKM. Trimming removed 7 bases from V and 5 bases from J, with 5 bases in between. CDR3 protein: CASTGNEKLFF. CDR3 nucleotide sequence: TGTGCCAGCACAGGGAATGAAAAACTGTTTTTT.

V and J are TRBV4-3 and TRBJ1-2, with D possibly being TRBD1 (6 bases). Germline V gene lookup returns CDR1 LGHNA and CDR2 YSLEER. V lost 4 bases and J 4 bases, leaving 22 bases between the germline ends. This CDR3 is 17 amino acids long. CDR3 sequence: CASSRGQLNRRGYGYTF. As DNA, the CDR3 is TGCGCCAGCAGCCGTGGACAGCTAAATAGAAGGGGCTATGGCTACACCTTC.

The rearrangement joins TRBV6-6 to TRBJ2-1, with TRBD1 matching 8 bases. V trimming: 3 bases; J trimming: 10 bases; junction bases outside the gene matches: 8. Looked up from germline, CDR1 is MNHNY and CDR2 is SVGAGI (reference sequence). The CDR3 covers 14 residues. The CDR3 nucleotides read TGTGCCAGCAGTTATACTGGACAGGGCGTGGAGCAGTTCTTC. Amino acids: CASSYTGQGVEQFF.

The chain combines TRBV10-3 with TRBJ1-3, with 8 bases lining up with TRBD1. The V segment lost 5 bases and the J segment 2 bases; nucleotides outside the gene matches: 11. Germline V lookup: CDR1 ENHRY, CDR2 SYGVKD. The CDR3 totals 17 residues. The DNA of the CDR3 is TGTGCCATCAGTAACCCAGAGACAGGGGACCCTGGAAACACCATATATTTT. Its translation is CAISNPETGDPGNTIYF.

The chain recombines TRBV3-1 (or the pseudogene TRBV3-2) with TRBJ2-7; no reliable D call. Germline values: CDR1 LGHDT, CDR2 YNNKEL (reference sequence). This CDR3 has 13 residues. Trimming removed 4 bases from V and 6 bases from J, with 13 bases in between. This CDR3 reads CASSPGPPREQYF. The CDR3 DNA sequence: TGTGCCAGCAGCCCGGGTCCCCCTCGCGAGCAGTACTTC.

V usage is TRBV15 and J usage is TRBJ1-6, with a possible D match to TRBD1 (6 bases). CDR1 and CDR2 from the germline V gene are LNHNV and YYDKDF (reference sequence). The CDR3 extends over 17 amino acids. Trimming cost V 11 bases and J 0 bases, with 20 bases left between them. CDR3 DNA: TGTGCCGTACCGGGCCCAGGGGAGAGCTCCTATAATTCACCCCTCCACTTT. As protein: CAVPGPGESSYNSPLHF.

The chain carries TRBV7-2 and TRBJ1-1; D is ambiguous. Germline CDR1 and CDR2: SGHTA and FQGNSA. V gave up 2 bases and J gave up 3 bases, with 7 bases separating them. CDR3 size: 13 residues. The CDR3 sequence is CASSLLLYTEAFF. Here the CDR3 DNA reads TGTGCCAGCAGCTTATTACTGTACACTGAAGCTTTCTTT.

The rearrangement uses TRBV6-2 or TRBV6-3 and TRBJ2-7, with D hard to call. Trimming removed 1 base at V and 3 bases at J, with 10 bases between. The germline CDR1 and CDR2 sequences are MNHEY and SVGEGT. There are 14 residues in the CDR3. CDR3 DNA sequence: TGTGCCAGCAGTTACTGGAGAAGGATCTACGAGCAGTACTTC. This sequence encodes CASSYWRRIYEQYF.

About this clone: The sample holds other DNA sequences that translate to the same CDR3. This chain links TRBV19 with TRBJ2-1, with 8 positions matching TRBD2. This CDR3 has 15 amino acids. Germline-derived CDR1 and CDR2 are LNHDA and SQIVND (reference sequence). V lost 2 bases, J lost 4 bases, and 4 bases stayed unmatched. CDR3 in DNA: TGTGCCAGTAGTATACGGGGGGGAACATACAATGAGCAGTTCTTC. This encodes CASSIRGGTYNEQFF.

This chain links TRBV15 with TRBJ1-5, with 10 bases matching TRBD1. In germline, CDR1 is LNHNV, CDR2 YYDKDF (reference sequence). There are 18 residues in the CDR3. J gave up 7 bases and V 0 bases, and 12 bases lay outside the gene matches. The CDR3 is CATSRDRGQGTSRQPQHF. CDR3 DNA: TGTGCCACCAGCAGAGATAGGGGACAGGGGACCTCCCGGCAGCCCCAGCATTTT.

V and J are TRBV11-2 and TRBJ1-1, with D uncertain. The length of the CDR3 is 16 residues. Looked up from germline, CDR1 is SGHAT and CDR2 is FQNNGV. V was trimmed by 1 base and J by 1 base, leaving 13 bases between them. The CDR3 loop reads CASSLGWRVWNTEAFF. For the CDR3, the DNA is TGTGCCAGCAGCTTAGGGTGGAGGGTATGGAACACTGAAGCTTTCTTT.

This clone was detected once. This chain joins TRBV14 and TRBJ2-1, with 7 bases aligning to TRBD1. With V trimmed by 6 bases and J by 4 bases, 6 bases remained unmatched. The CDR3 has 14 residues. The V gene's germline CDR1 is SGHDN and CDR2 FVKESK. CDR3 protein: CASSWDRRYNEQFF. The CDR3 DNA follows: TGTGCCAGCAGTTGGGACAGAAGATACAATGAGCAGTTCTTC.

The chain combines TRBV18 with TRBJ2-7, with 12 bases aligning to TRBD2. CDR1 KGHSH and CDR2 LQKENI come from the germline V gene. This CDR3 region has 16 residues. J lost 7 bases, V lost 2 bases, and 9 bases had no gene match. The CDR3 DNA sequence: TGTGCCAGCTCACCAAGGACTAGCGGGACGAACTCTGAGCAGTACTTC. Its translation: CASSPRTSGTNSEQYF.

The chain combines TRBV5-5 with TRBJ1-2; a possible D gene is TRBD1 (5 bases). Germline V gives CDR1 SGHKS, CDR2 YYEKEE (reference sequence). Trimming took off 4 bases at V and 5 bases at J, with 12 bases between the two ends. The CDR3 sequence is 13 residues long. CDR3 region: CASSVQELYGYTF. In DNA, the CDR3 is TGTGCCAGCAGCGTACAGGAGCTGTATGGCTACACCTTC.

The chain links TRBV7-9 to TRBJ1-2; 7 nucleotides agree with TRBD1. CDR1 SEHNR and CDR2 FQNEAQ come from the germline V gene (reference sequence). V lost 5 bases, J lost 8 bases, and 8 bases stayed unmatched. The CDR3 totals 13 residues. This chain's CDR3 is CASSPTGLGGYTF. The CDR3 DNA is TGTGCCAGCAGCCCGACAGGGTTAGGGGGCTACACCTTC.

The CDR3 region has the DNA TGTGCCACCAGAGACAGGGGGCTGGATGGCTACACCTTC. Protein sequence: CATRDRGLDGYTF. This rearrangement joins TRBV27 to TRBJ1-2, with 10 bases lining up with TRBD1. V dropped 10 bases and J dropped 6; count of bases not matched to a gene: 8. Germline CDR1 MNHEY, CDR2 SMNVEV (reference sequence). This CDR3 is 13 amino acids long.

The J gene is TRBJ2-2, the V gene TRBV5-1, with 8 bases identical to TRBD2. This CDR3 has 17 residues. The germline CDR1 and CDR2 sequences are SGHRS and YFSETQ. V lost 1 base to trimming and J lost 4 bases; unmatched junction nucleotides: 9. CDR3 region: CASSLSLASGPTGELFF. The CDR3 DNA is TGCGCCAGCAGCTTGAGTCTGGCTAGCGGGCCCACCGGGGAGCTGTTTTTT.